The clone carrying this T cell receptor beta chain has just a few counts. The germline gives CDR1 SEHNR, CDR2 FQNEAQ (reference sequence). The CDR3 is 15 amino acids. Trimming took 6 bases from V and 8 from J; bases not matched to a gene: 12. The data derive from a study of blood T cells in healthy people across ages. Overall study: Capture via template switching afforded approximately one barcoded beta molecule per two T cells.

A J-beta primer mix and a sample-barcoded 5' primer were used in a second PCR of about 7 to 12 cycles. TCRdb re-called the 5' RACE reads with MiXCR, one entry per CDR3 protein. Here the sample spans under 700,000 distinct CDR3 sequences, about 24% being singletons. These data were also reused for a study on T cells of mothers and their children.

The sequence was obtained from a boy under 18 in good health. The sample comprised blood. The chain has TRBV7-9 and TRBJ2-1, with 8 bases matching TRBD2. As DNA, the CDR3 is TGTGCCAGCAGTGAGTCCAGCGGGAGTAGGGATGAGCAGTTCTTC. Its translation is CASSESSGSRDEQFF.